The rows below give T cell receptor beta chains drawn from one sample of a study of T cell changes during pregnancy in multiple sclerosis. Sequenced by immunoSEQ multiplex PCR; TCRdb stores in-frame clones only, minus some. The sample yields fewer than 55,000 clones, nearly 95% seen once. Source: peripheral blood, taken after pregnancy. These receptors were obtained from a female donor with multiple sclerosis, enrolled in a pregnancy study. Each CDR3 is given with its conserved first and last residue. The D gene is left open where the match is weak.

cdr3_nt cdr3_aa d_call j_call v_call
TGTGCCATCAGTGGCGGGTTTAACACTGAAGCTTTCTTT CAISGGFNTEAFF - TRBJ1-1 TRBV10-3
TGTGCCAGCAGCTTACTCACTAACCCCCCGGTGAGTAGCGGGGGTTTGTACAATGAGCAGTTCTTC CASSLLTNPPVSSGGLYNEQFF TRBD2 TRBJ2-1 TRBV13
TGTGCCAGCAGCAAAAACTTAGCGGGGGGTTACGAGCAGTACTTC CASSKNLAGGYEQYF - TRBJ2-7 TRBV21-1
TGTGCCTGGAGAGGGACAGGCCCGACCGGGGAGACCCAGTACTTC CAWRGTGPTGETQYF TRBD1 TRBJ2-5 TRBV30
TGTGCCAGTAGTAATTTTCGGGGAGGCTCCTCTAAATGGGGCTACACCTTC CASSNFRGGSSKWGYTF - TRBJ1-2 TRBV19
TGTGCCAGCAGCTTACGGCAGGGCAGCACAGATACGCAGTATTTT CASSLRQGSTDTQYF - TRBJ2-3 TRBV7-6
TGTGCCAGCTCACCAAGACGACAGCAGGGTCAGCCCCAGCATTTT CASSPRRQQGQPQHF - TRBJ1-5 TRBV18
TGTGCCAGCAGCCGACAGCTTAGCACAGATACGCAGTATTTT CASSRQLSTDTQYF - TRBJ2-3 TRBV6-4
TGCGCCCTCCTTGGGGGGGGGAGGATTGAAGCTTTCTTT CALLGGGRIEAFF - TRBJ1-1 TRBV10-1
TGTGCCAGCAGCTTAGCGAGGACTAGCGGGGGGGGGTCCGGAAATGAGCAGTTCTTC CASSLARTSGGGSGNEQFF TRBD2 TRBJ2-1 TRBV7-2